This entry lists 15 T cell receptor beta chains sequenced from one sample in a study of beta chain features in type 1 diabetes. Whole-study findings and limits: Moderately but significantly shorter TCRB CDR3s were found in Type 1 diabetes patients in all four CD4+ subsets.

The antigens of these receptors remain unknown. Sequencing targeted expressed TCRB transcripts, as all isolated RNA had been reverse transcribed. The data were produced by immunoSEQ multiplex PCR, yet TCRdb's version contains in-frame clones alone and is incomplete. The table includes hundreds of thousands of clones, about 14% detected once. Sequencing was performed on naive CD4+ T cells from blood. Receptor source: a young man with type 1 diabetes.

The rearrangement links TRBV30 to TRBJ2-7; 10 positions match TRBD2. This CDR3 region has 11 residues. Germline CDR1 GTSNPN, CDR2 SVGIG (reference sequence). Losses at the gene ends were 3 bases for V and 9 bases for J; bases not matched to a gene: 2. This CDR3 is CAWRLAGMQYF. The CDR3 bases are TGTGCCTGGAGACTAGCGGGGATGCAGTACTTC.

In the case of this clone: This sample also contains other DNA sequences that code for the same CDR3. The CDR3 spells CAWSVRGLAKNIQYF. For the CDR3, the DNA is TGTGCCTGGAGTGTACGCGGATTGGCCAAAAACATTCAGTACTTC. V is TRBV30 and J is TRBJ2-4; no reliable D call. Per germline, CDR1 GTSNPN and CDR2 SVGIG (reference sequence). Trimming took 0 bases from V and 1 from J, leaving 10 bases between them. This CDR3 is built from 15 residues.

This clone was seen a handful of times. The V gene is TRBV13, the J gene TRBJ2-7; D possibly corresponds to TRBD1 (6 bases). The V end was cut by 5 bases, the J end by 3 bases, with 14 bases between. The V gene's germline CDR1 is PRHDT and CDR2 FYEKMQ (reference sequence). The CDR3 is made up of 14 amino acids. CDR3: CASSNTQGRYEQYF. The CDR3 DNA is TGTGCCAGCAGCAATACCCAGGGGCGCTACGAGCAGTACTTC.

In this sample, this clone turned up a few times. V usage is TRBV20-1 and J usage is TRBJ1-2, with D unclear. This CDR3 has 10 amino acids. V dropped 6 bases and J dropped 8 bases, with 10 bases sitting between them. The V gene's germline CDR1 is DFQATT and CDR2 SNEGSKA (reference sequence). The CDR3 DNA reads as TGCAGTGCCCTTCCCAACGGCTACACCTTC. It codes for CSALPNGYTF.

The chain couples TRBV7-2 to TRBJ2-1, with D possibly being TRBD2 (5 bases). The CDR3 length is 16 residues. Looked up from germline, CDR1 is SGHTA and CDR2 is FQGNSA. The V and J ends lost 5 bases and 3 bases respectively, with 17 bases between them. The CDR3 nucleotides read TGTGCCAGCAGCGCTACTAGTTCAGTCAGCTACAATGAGCAGTTCTTC. This translates into CASSATSSVSYNEQFF.

This clone was counted between two and nine times. This chain links TRBV20-1 with TRBJ2-7, with D possibly matching TRBD2 (5 bases). Germline V gene sequence: CDR1 DFQATT, CDR2 SNEGSKA (reference sequence). The ends were cut back, 7 bases at V and 6 bases at J, with 13 bases in the middle. CDR3 length equals 11 residues. CDR3 coding DNA: TGCAGTGTGAGAGGGATGGGCGAGCAGTACTTC. It yields the protein CSVRGMGEQYF.

This clone occurred a few times. V usage is TRBV2 and J usage is TRBJ2-1; D not resolved. The germline V gene encodes CDR1 SNHLY and CDR2 FYNNEI. The CDR3 totals 14 residues. The V end was cut by 4 bases, the J end by 0 bases, with 7 bases between. The chain's CDR3 is CASSGVSSYNEQFF. CDR3 bases: TGTGCCAGCAGTGGTGTGAGCTCCTACAATGAGCAGTTCTTC. The full variable domain, in which reference TRBV2 and TRBJ2-1 provide the parts outside the CDR3, is EPEVTQTPSHQVTQMGQEVILRCVPISNHLYFYWYRQILGQKVEFLVSFYNNEISEKSEIFDDQFSVERPDGSNFTLKIRSTKLEDSAMYFCASSGVSSYNEQFFGPGTRLTVL.

This clone has more than one count but fewer than ten. V and J are TRBV5-4 and TRBJ2-1, with 9 bases that match TRBD1. There are 15 residues in the CDR3. CDR1 is SGHNT, CDR2 YYREEE, per germline (reference sequence). The trim removed 4 bases at V and 7 bases at J, leaving 9 bases unmatched. The CDR3 is CASSLGQGPVNEQFF. DNA of the CDR3: TGTGCCAGCAGCCTGGGACAGGGACCTGTTAATGAGCAGTTCTTC.

J is TRBJ2-7 and V is TRBV6-1, with 8 bases identical to TRBD2. Trimming cost V 0 bases and J 3 bases; bases outside gene matches: 7. This CDR3 comprises 16 residues. The germline gives CDR1 MNHNS, CDR2 SASEGT. The CDR3 DNA reads as TGTGCCAGCAGTGAAGCTGGCGGGGGGCTACACTACGAGCAGTACTTC. Translating gives CASSEAGGGLHYEQYF.

This clone has just a few counts. The chain carries TRBV28 and TRBJ1-3; D is possibly TRBD1 (5 bases). Trimming pared 2 bases from V and 1 base from J, leaving 6 bases between. This CDR3 has 14 amino acids. Per the germline V gene, CDR1 is MDHEN and CDR2 is SYDVKM. CDR3 sequence reads: CASSLRGSGNTIYF. The CDR3 DNA is TGTGCCAGCAGTTTAAGGGGATCTGGAAACACCATATATTTT.

The chain joins TRBV6-5 to TRBJ2-1; TRBD2 aligns across 9 bases. Germline V gene lookup returns CDR1 MNHEY and CDR2 SVGAGI. This CDR3 comprises 15 residues. V shed 5 bases, J shed 5 bases, and the junction held 7 bases outside the gene matches. For the CDR3, the DNA is TGTGCCAGCAGTCTGAGCGGGGGGAATGACAATGAGCAGTTCTTC. Protein product: CASSLSGGNDNEQFF.

This clone appeared a few times. The V gene is TRBV27, the J gene TRBJ1-5, with D tentatively TRBD1 (5 bases). Per germline, CDR1 MNHEY and CDR2 SMNVEV (reference sequence). Between the trimmed V and J ends, which lost 0 bases and 5 bases, there was a span of 8 bases. The CDR3 is 14 residues long. The CDR3 loop reads CASSLSAGDQPQHF. The CDR3 DNA follows: TGTGCCAGCAGTTTATCGGCGGGGGATCAGCCCCAGCATTTT.

V gene TRBV28 combines with J gene TRBJ1-2, with 8 bases that match TRBD1. The V and J ends lost 7 bases and 7 bases, in that order; junction bases with no gene match: 11. The CDR3 totals 14 residues. Germline assignment: CDR1 MDHEN and CDR2 SYDVKM. The CDR3 sequence: CASTDRGSPSGYTF. Here the CDR3 DNA reads TGTGCCAGCACCGACAGGGGTTCACCCTCTGGCTACACCTTC.

A few counts support this clone. The chain carries TRBV5-4 and TRBJ2-5; D is uncertain. Trimming stripped 1 base from V and 2 bases from J, with 6 bases between. The CDR3 has 13 residues. Germline CDR1 and CDR2: SGHNT and YYREEE (reference sequence). The chain's CDR3 is CASSLRIQETQYF. CDR3 nucleotides: TGTGCCAGCAGCTTGCGTATTCAAGAGACCCAGTACTTC.

As regards this clone: Other DNA sequences of this sample code for an identical CDR3. This rearrangement joins TRBV9 to TRBJ2-3; D not resolved. V gave up 0 bases and J gave up 3 bases, with 5 bases separating them. The CDR3 is made up of 13 amino acids. Germline values: CDR1 SGDLS, CDR2 YYNGEE. CDR3 sequence (DNA): TGTGCCAGCAGCGTAGAAAGGACAGATACGCAGTATTTT. It codes for CASSVERTDTQYF.